A selection of T cell receptor beta chains follows, all from one sample in a study of T cells in Graves' hyperthyroidism and ophthalmopathy. One entry per CDR3 protein results from TCRdb running MiXCR on the multiplex PCR reads. This sample yields fewer than 350,000 distinct CDR3 sequences, of which about 19% are seen a single time; under 45% belongs to the top ten. Sequenced sample: blood. These receptors were obtained from a man aged 45-65 years with Graves' ophthalmopathy. CDR3s leave out the opening cysteine and the closing phenylalanine or tryptophan. Each record gives: V gene, D gene, J gene, CDR3 protein. The D gene is left open where the match is weak.

v_call: TRBV9; d_call: -; j_call: TRBJ2-3; cdr3_aa: ASSLLPVAFTDTQY
v_call: TRBV29-1; d_call: -; j_call: TRBJ2-7; cdr3_aa: SVLGPGAYEQY
v_call: TRBV6-1; d_call: -; j_call: TRBJ2-7; cdr3_aa: ASSTRTASEQY
v_call: TRBV28; d_call: TRBD1; j_call: TRBJ2-5; cdr3_aa: ASSSGTATGY
v_call: TRBV5-1; d_call: -; j_call: TRBJ2-1; cdr3_aa: ASSLAGGGTRVNEQF
v_call: TRBV6-1; d_call: -; j_call: TRBJ1-3; cdr3_aa: ASSSRDTIY
v_call: TRBV18; d_call: -; j_call: TRBJ2-5; cdr3_aa: ASSPPGLPGETQY
v_call: TRBV6-5; d_call: TRBD2; j_call: TRBJ2-1; cdr3_aa: ASSYGRGLAASSYNEQF
v_call: TRBV29-1; d_call: -; j_call: TRBJ1-1; cdr3_aa: SVYRTMNTEAF
v_call: TRBV12-3/TRBV12-4; d_call: -; j_call: TRBJ2-7; cdr3_aa: ASAIIAYEQY
v_call: TRBV9; d_call: TRBD2; j_call: TRBJ2-4; cdr3_aa: ASSVGGGGGNIQY
v_call: TRBV6-1; d_call: -; j_call: TRBJ1-1; cdr3_aa: ASRITLGTEAF
v_call: TRBV10-3; d_call: -; j_call: TRBJ2-7; cdr3_aa: ATKGGGQDSYEQY
v_call: TRBV28; d_call: -; j_call: TRBJ2-5; cdr3_aa: ASSLRGWETQY
v_call: TRBV6-1; d_call: -; j_call: TRBJ2-3; cdr3_aa: ASSVLGTTDTQY
v_call: TRBV19; d_call: TRBD2; j_call: TRBJ2-4; cdr3_aa: ASIATSGPLGAKNIQY
v_call: TRBV6-4; d_call: -; j_call: TRBJ1-4; cdr3_aa: ASSDRPPRERLATNEKLF
v_call: TRBV10-3; d_call: TRBD1; j_call: TRBJ2-5; cdr3_aa: AIRTRQGARETQY
v_call: TRBV11-2; d_call: TRBD1; j_call: TRBJ1-1; cdr3_aa: ASNIGGYGTEAF
v_call: TRBV3-1; d_call: -; j_call: TRBJ2-6; cdr3_aa: ASSPQGGLTGANVLT
v_call: TRBV3-1; d_call: -; j_call: TRBJ2-7; cdr3_aa: ASSPRRGGPENEQY
v_call: TRBV24-1; d_call: TRBD1; j_call: TRBJ2-5; cdr3_aa: ATSDRGQGGETQY
v_call: TRBV20-1; d_call: -; j_call: TRBJ2-7; cdr3_aa: SAVPGLSYEQY
v_call: TRBV18; d_call: -; j_call: TRBJ2-7; cdr3_aa: ASSPPLGRYEQY
v_call: TRBV4-1; d_call: TRBD1; j_call: TRBJ1-6; cdr3_aa: ASSPDRGRSYNSPLH
v_call: TRBV2; d_call: TRBD2; j_call: TRBJ2-1; cdr3_aa: ASSEAGGRSSYNEQF
v_call: TRBV10-1; d_call: -; j_call: TRBJ1-6; cdr3_aa: AITVNPNSPLH
v_call: TRBV27; d_call: TRBD1; j_call: TRBJ2-4; cdr3_aa: ASSLKTGLGAKNIQY
v_call: TRBV5-1; d_call: -; j_call: TRBJ2-7; cdr3_aa: ASSKGGEIVHEQY
v_call: TRBV30; d_call: -; j_call: TRBJ1-1; cdr3_aa: AWSTRRDTEAF
v_call: TRBV7-8; d_call: -; j_call: TRBJ2-7; cdr3_aa: ASSRATPGYEQY
v_call: TRBV2; d_call: -; j_call: TRBJ2-7; cdr3_aa: ASSESRVEQY
v_call: TRBV20-1; d_call: -; j_call: TRBJ2-1; cdr3_aa: SARDTLNEQF
v_call: TRBV18; d_call: -; j_call: TRBJ2-1; cdr3_aa: ASSSNRDDEQF
v_call: TRBV2; d_call: TRBD2; j_call: TRBJ2-3; cdr3_aa: ASSEGGRAGNTQY
v_call: TRBV24-1; d_call: -; j_call: TRBJ2-1; cdr3_aa: ATSLPSAPGNEQF
v_call: TRBV28; d_call: TRBD1; j_call: TRBJ2-3; cdr3_aa: ASIKDREGDTQY
v_call: TRBV5-8; d_call: TRBD1; j_call: TRBJ1-3; cdr3_aa: ASSFDPTGSGNTIY
v_call: TRBV6-1; d_call: -; j_call: TRBJ2-4; cdr3_aa: ASSPRTAKNIQY
v_call: TRBV30; d_call: -; j_call: TRBJ2-5; cdr3_aa: AWSFGETQY
v_call: TRBV3-1; d_call: -; j_call: TRBJ1-5; cdr3_aa: ASSLGASNQPQH
v_call: TRBV3-1; d_call: -; j_call: TRBJ2-1; cdr3_aa: ASSQGWAEQF
v_call: TRBV3-1; d_call: TRBD2; j_call: TRBJ2-1; cdr3_aa: ASSQSLAGGRNEQF
v_call: TRBV14; d_call: TRBD2; j_call: TRBJ2-1; cdr3_aa: ASSQLLAGVINEQF
v_call: TRBV19; d_call: TRBD2; j_call: TRBJ2-1; cdr3_aa: ASSPGGGAEQF
v_call: TRBV3-1; d_call: -; j_call: TRBJ1-2; cdr3_aa: ASSLEGTGYT
v_call: TRBV28; d_call: TRBD1; j_call: TRBJ2-5; cdr3_aa: AIRQGKGTQY
v_call: TRBV12-3/TRBV12-4; d_call: -; j_call: TRBJ1-5; cdr3_aa: ASRPQLYSNQPQH
v_call: TRBV6-1; d_call: -; j_call: TRBJ1-1; cdr3_aa: ASSEQGRNTEAF
v_call: TRBV20-1; d_call: TRBD1; j_call: TRBJ2-7; cdr3_aa: SARPDRAEQY
v_call: TRBV3-1; d_call: TRBD1; j_call: TRBJ2-2; cdr3_aa: ASSPRGTGELF
v_call: TRBV29-1; d_call: TRBD2; j_call: TRBJ2-3; cdr3_aa: SVGVIAGGTDTQY
v_call: TRBV6-1; d_call: -; j_call: TRBJ1-5; cdr3_aa: ASSLTGKSNQPQH
v_call: TRBV20-1; d_call: TRBD2; j_call: TRBJ2-7; cdr3_aa: SAGTSGRIYEQY
v_call: TRBV12-3/TRBV12-4; d_call: TRBD1; j_call: TRBJ2-3; cdr3_aa: ASSSRTQGLTDTQY